This T cell receptor beta chain emerged from a study of vaccination and CD4 T cells after COVID-19. From germline, CDR1 is SEHNR and CDR2 FQNEAQ (reference sequence). V was shortened by 5 bases and J by 8 bases, with 9 bases between the two germline ends. The CDR3 is 11 amino acids. To note about this clonotype: Its specificity is not known.

Noted treatment: approximately 10-day PBMC culture with coronavirus spike peptide pools or control peptides (ViraFEST assay). Researchers used the Oncomine TCR Beta short-read assay to sequence DNA from cultured CD4+ T cells. One entry per CDR3 protein results from TCRdb running MiXCR on the PCR reads. Of around 3,000 distinct CDR3 sequences in the sample, about 80% were seen once. This chain links TRBV7-9 with TRBJ1-1; D uncertain. The sample taken for sequencing was CD4+ T cells from blood, cultured in vitro. This receptor was taken from a human donor who had recovered from COVID-19. This chain's CDR3 is CASSQRGEAFF. DNA for the CDR3: TGTGCCAGCAGCCAACGGGGAGAAGCTTTCTTT. The full variable domain, in which reference TRBV7-9 and TRBJ1-1 provide the parts outside the CDR3, is DTGVSQNPRHKITKRGQNVTFRCDPISEHNRLYWYRQTLGQGPEFLTYFQNEAQLEKSRLLSDRFSAERPKGSFSTLEIQRTEQGDSAMYLCASSQRGEAFFGQGTRLTVV.